This T cell receptor (beta chain) was recovered during a study of Tregs in tolerant kidney transplant recipients. Study-wide background: The nonmyeloablative bone marrow transplants came from related graft donors, with transient mixed chimerism. Study outcomes and limitations: In tolerant patients, donor-specific Tregs outgrew total Tregs, suggesting antigen-driven expansion. No direct test of biological reproducibility was done here. Activated donor B cell expansion appeared to reveal the most relevant donor-specific TCRbeta repertoire.

FACS sorting followed a roughly six-day coculture of CFSE-labeled recipient PBMCs with irradiated graft donor PBMCs. This clone was observed once. What it binds is not known. Profiled with immunoSEQ multiplex PCR; TCRdb holds only in-frame clones, not every one. The data show about 15,000 clones, about half seen once. The germline V and J ends were trimmed by 6 bases and 1 base, with 6 bases remaining between them. This CDR3 region has 12 residues. CDR1 and CDR2 from the germline V gene are SNHLY and FYNNEI. V and J are TRBV2 and TRBJ1-1; D gene uncertain. The input for sequencing was CD4+ T cells from blood cultured with allogeneic cells, taken before the transplant. The TCR originated in a human patient who received a combined kidney and bone marrow transplant. The CDR3 DNA reads TGTGCCAGCAGGGCAGAGAACACTGAAGCTTTCTTT. Protein sequence: CASRAENTEAFF.